Below are 18 T cell receptor beta chains sequenced from a single sample in a study of blood T cell repertoires in COVID-19. Clones were read by immunoSEQ multiplex PCR, and TCRdb kept only the in-frame ones, dropping some. The sample consists of over 200,000 clones, roughly 78% of them appearing once. Material for sequencing was peripheral blood. The source of these receptors is a woman aged 40 to 55 with acute or convalescent COVID-19.

The chain joins TRBV28 to TRBJ2-7; 13 positions match TRBD2. V shed 4 bases, J shed 3 bases, and the junction held 6 bases outside the gene matches. Germline values: CDR1 MDHEN, CDR2 SYDVKM. This CDR3 spans 16 amino acids. The CDR3 nucleotides are TGTGCCAGCAGTTCTCGGACTAGCGGGAGTATCTACGAGCAGTACTTC. It is translated as CASSSRTSGSIYEQYF.

The chain has TRBV3-1 (or the pseudogene TRBV3-2) and TRBJ2-6; possible D gene TRBD2, 7 bases. The germline gives CDR1 LGHDT, CDR2 YNNKEL (reference sequence). The CDR3 consists of 15 residues. With 4 bases removed from V and 4 bases from J, the gap between germline ends came to 11 bases. The CDR3 DNA reads as TGTGCCAGCAGCCCCGGGGGGACAGGGGCCAACGTCCTGACTTTC. Residues: CASSPGGTGANVLTF.

This chain uses TRBV7-2 with TRBJ2-5, with TRBD1 as a possible D gene (5 bases). Germline assignment: CDR1 SGHTA and CDR2 FQGNSA. This CDR3 contains 15 residues. The V end was cut by 2 bases, the J end by 6 bases, with 16 bases between. The chain's CDR3 is CASSLRGINGQTQYF. The CDR3 DNA follows: TGTGCCAGCAGCTTAAGGGGAATAAACGGCCAGACCCAGTACTTC.

The chain couples TRBV28 to TRBJ2-6, with D unclear. Germline V gene sequence: CDR1 MDHEN, CDR2 SYDVKM. This CDR3 has 15 residues. The V end was cut by 5 bases, the J end by 0 bases, with 8 bases between. CDR3 nucleotide sequence: TGTGCCAGCAGTCCCCGTTCCTCTGGGGCCAACGTCCTGACTTTC. Translated, it gives CASSPRSSGANVLTF.

The chain links TRBV6-2 or TRBV6-3 to TRBJ2-7; a possible D gene is TRBD2 (5 bases). CDR1 and CDR2 from the germline V gene are MNHEY and SVGEGT. The CDR3 is 14 amino acids. With 0 bases removed from V and 0 bases from J, the gap between germline ends came to 6 bases. CDR3 sequence: CASSYSGSSYEQYF. CDR3 DNA sequence: TGTGCCAGCAGTTACTCAGGGAGCTCCTACGAGCAGTACTTC.

The chain is built from TRBV12-3 or TRBV12-4 and TRBJ2-7; D not certain. The ends were cut back, 3 bases at V and 1 base at J, with 7 bases in the middle. This CDR3 is 13 amino acids long. CDR3 DNA sequence: TGTGCCAGCAGTTTGCAGTTTTCCTACGAGCAGTACTTC. Translated: CASSLQFSYEQYF.

The CDR3 here is CAWRTSGSTGELFF. The CDR3 DNA follows: TGTGCCTGGAGGACTAGCGGGAGCACGGGGGAGCTGTTTTTT. V is TRBV30 and J is TRBJ2-2; TRBD2 matches at 12 bases. Trimming at V came to 3 bases and at J to 8 bases, leaving 4 bases not matched to a gene. The CDR3 spans 14 residues. Germline-derived CDR1 and CDR2 are GTSNPN and SVGIG (reference sequence).

The rearrangement joins TRBV30 to TRBJ2-1; 14 bases align to TRBD2. In germline, CDR1 is GTSNPN, CDR2 SVGIG (reference sequence). CDR3 length: 16 residues. After removal of 5 bases from V and 1 base from J, the junction contained 4 bases not matched to a gene. The CDR3, as DNA: TGTGCCTGGGACGGACTAGCGGGAGGATCCTACAATGAGCAGTTCTTC. Amino acids: CAWDGLAGGSYNEQFF.

This rearrangement joins TRBV11-2 to TRBJ2-2; D possibly corresponds to TRBD2 (5 bases). Between the trimmed V and J ends, which lost 2 bases and 0 bases, there was a span of 13 bases. The CDR3 contains 17 residues. CDR1 SGHAT and CDR2 FQNNGV come from the germline V gene. The CDR3 DNA is TGTGCCAGCAGCTTAATCCAGCGGCTAGCGAACACCGGGGAGCTGTTTTTT. As protein: CASSLIQRLANTGELFF. Combining the CDR3 with reference TRBV11-2 and TRBJ2-2 gives the whole variable domain EAGVAQSPRYKIIEKRQSVAFWCNPISGHATLYWYQQILGQGPKLLIQFQNNGVVDDSQLPKDRFSAERLKGVDSTLKIQPAKLEDSAVYLCASSLIQRLANTGELFFGEGSRLTVL.

V usage is TRBV5-1 and J usage is TRBJ2-7; weak D call: TRBD1 (6 bases). CDR1 is SGHRS, CDR2 YFSETQ, per germline. The V end lost 3 bases, the J end lost 1 base, and 11 bases lay between the germline ends. The CDR3 runs to 14 residues. The CDR3 coding sequence is TGCGCCAGCAGCTCCTTAAGGGGGTCCTACGAGCAGTACTTC. Translated, it gives CASSSLRGSYEQYF.

The chain employs TRBV2 and TRBJ2-1; D may be TRBD1 (6 bases). V was cut by 3 bases and J by 2 bases, with 11 bases left in between. Germline values: CDR1 SNHLY, CDR2 FYNNEI. The CDR3 runs to 15 residues. Here the CDR3 DNA reads TGTGCCAGCAGTGACCGGACAGAGGCCTACAATGAGCAGTTCTTC. It specifies CASSDRTEAYNEQFF.

This sequence joins TRBV5-1 and TRBJ2-1; TRBD2 matches 8 bases. Germline V gene data show CDR1 as SGHRS and CDR2 as YFSETQ. This CDR3 has 16 amino acids. V lost 5 bases, J lost 3 bases, and 10 bases stayed unmatched. The CDR3 here is CASRLGSGSDYNEQFF. The DNA of the CDR3 is TGCGCCAGCAGACTGGGGAGCGGGAGCGACTACAATGAGCAGTTCTTC.

The chain is built from TRBV6-2 or TRBV6-3 and TRBJ2-7; D ambiguous. Deletions cut 6 bases from V and 2 bases from J, with 8 bases between. The CDR3 contains 12 residues. Per the germline V gene, CDR1 is MNHEY and CDR2 is SVGEGT. The chain's CDR3 is CASSPVAYEQYF. In DNA form, the CDR3 reads TGTGCCAGCAGCCCGGTAGCCTACGAGCAGTACTTC.

The CDR3 DNA sequence: TGTGCCAGCAGCTTAGTCCCCCTACTGACTAGCGGGATAACGACACAGGTTGAGCAGTTCTTC. It encodes CASSLVPLLTSGITTQVEQFF. This chain links TRBV13 with TRBJ2-1, with 11 bases fitting TRBD2. The CDR3 consists of 21 residues. Germline V CDR1 and CDR2: PRHDT, FYEKMQ (reference sequence). The J segment lost 9 bases and the V segment lost 1 base, leaving 23 bases of the junction unmatched.

V usage is TRBV7-8 and J usage is TRBJ2-2; perhaps TRBD1 as D (7 bases). Trimming cost V 5 bases and J 3 bases, with 16 bases left between them. The CDR3 length is 16 residues. CDR1 and CDR2 (germline): SGHVS, FQNEAQ. CDR3 nucleotides: TGTGCCAGCAGCGCGCACAGGGGAGGAGACACCGGGGAGCTGTTTTTT. The encoded protein is CASSAHRGGDTGELFF.

J is TRBJ1-6 and V is TRBV6-5; tentative D call: TRBD1 (6 bases). Per the germline V gene, CDR1 is MNHEY and CDR2 is SVGAGI. Trimming stripped 8 bases from V and 8 bases from J, with 13 bases between. The CDR3 consists of 13 residues. The CDR3 bases are TGTGCCAGCCTCATCAGGGGTGATTCACCCCTCCACTTT. Translation gives CASLIRGDSPLHF.

This clone has a handful of counts. The chain couples TRBV19 to TRBJ1-1; 12 bases are a match to TRBD1. This CDR3 region has 15 residues. The ends lost 4 bases at V and 4 bases at J; junction bases unmatched: 4. The V gene's germline CDR1 is LNHDA and CDR2 SQIVND (reference sequence). The CDR3 spells CASSKGTGGFTEAFF. Here the CDR3 DNA reads TGTGCCAGTAGTAAGGGGACAGGGGGCTTCACTGAAGCTTTCTTT.

The chain joins TRBV10-3 to TRBJ2-3, with D tentatively TRBD1 (5 bases). Germline-derived CDR1 and CDR2 are ENHRY and SYGVKD. V lost 6 bases, J lost 1 base, and 8 bases lay in between. CDR3 length: 13 amino acids. The CDR3 protein is CAIRGQRTDTQYF. DNA of the CDR3: TGTGCCATCAGAGGACAACGCACAGATACGCAGTATTTT.